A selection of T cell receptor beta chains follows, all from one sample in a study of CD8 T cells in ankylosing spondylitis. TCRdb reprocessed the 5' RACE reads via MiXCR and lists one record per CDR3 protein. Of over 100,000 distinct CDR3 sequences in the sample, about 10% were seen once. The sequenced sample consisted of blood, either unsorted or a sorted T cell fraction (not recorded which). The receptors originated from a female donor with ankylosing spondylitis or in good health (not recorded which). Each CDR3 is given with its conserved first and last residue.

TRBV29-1 CSVPKGTDNSPLHF
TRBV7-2 CASSSPMLQGAWEQFF
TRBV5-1 CASSFNPGALQETQYF
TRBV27 CASSLRTGENYEQYF
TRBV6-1 CAGNSGSTDTQYF
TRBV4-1 CASSQPRARSYNEQFF
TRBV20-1 CSASYGGGRFADTQYF
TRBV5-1 CASSLQGRDGYTF
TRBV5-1 CASSYTGVSSGETQFF
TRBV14 CASSQELTGTLRYTF
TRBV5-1 CASSTRDRGETQYF
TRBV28 CASSLPSGDEQYF
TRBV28 CASRPGTDPYEQYF
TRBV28 CARSFGGQGELFF
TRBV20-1 CSAWTGFSNQPQHF
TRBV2 CASSAGLADTYEQYF
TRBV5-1 CASSLGRDDRLQNPGELFF
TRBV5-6 CASSLASSGGYNEQFF
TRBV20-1 CSAILSTDTQYF
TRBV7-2 CASSIRKDEQYF